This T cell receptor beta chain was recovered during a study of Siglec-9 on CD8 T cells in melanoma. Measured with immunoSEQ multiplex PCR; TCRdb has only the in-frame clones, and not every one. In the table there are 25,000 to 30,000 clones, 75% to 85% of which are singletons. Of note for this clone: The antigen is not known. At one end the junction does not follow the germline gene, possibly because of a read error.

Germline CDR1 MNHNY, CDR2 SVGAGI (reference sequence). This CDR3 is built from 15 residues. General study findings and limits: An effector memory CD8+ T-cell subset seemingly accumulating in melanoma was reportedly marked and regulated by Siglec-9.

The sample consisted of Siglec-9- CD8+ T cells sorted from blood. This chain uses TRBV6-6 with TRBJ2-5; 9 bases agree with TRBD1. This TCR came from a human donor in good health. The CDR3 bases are TGTGCCAGCAAATCGACAGGGGGTTACCAAGAGACCCGGTACTTC. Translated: CASKSTGGYQETRYF.